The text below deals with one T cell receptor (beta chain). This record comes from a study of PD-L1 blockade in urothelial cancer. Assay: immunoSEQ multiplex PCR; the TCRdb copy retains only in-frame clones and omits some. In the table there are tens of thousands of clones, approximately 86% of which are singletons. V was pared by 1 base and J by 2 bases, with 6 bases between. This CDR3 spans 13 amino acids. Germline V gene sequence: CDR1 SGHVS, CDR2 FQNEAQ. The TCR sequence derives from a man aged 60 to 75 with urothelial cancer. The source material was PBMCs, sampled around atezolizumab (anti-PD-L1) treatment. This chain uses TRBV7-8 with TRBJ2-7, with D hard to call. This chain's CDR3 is CASSLVVTYEQYF. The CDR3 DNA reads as TGTGCCAGCAGCTTAGTAGTTACCTACGAGCAGTACTTC.